A single sample gave rise to the 4 T cell receptor beta chains below, sequenced in a study of technical replicates of blood from several donors. Using immunoSEQ multiplex PCR, the repertoire was profiled, and TCRdb retains in-frame clones only, with some absent. In the table there are under 20,000 clones, more than 75% of which are singletons. The sample was PBMCs. These receptors were collected from a human donor in good health.

The chain combines TRBV7-8 with TRBJ2-2; no clear D gene. CDR1 is SGHVS, CDR2 FQNEAQ, per germline. The CDR3 length is 15 residues. V lost 2 bases and J lost 3, with 10 bases in between. CDR3 residues: CASSLSGGDTGELFF. The CDR3 DNA reads TGTGCCAGCAGCTTATCCGGCGGAGACACCGGGGAGCTGTTTTTT.

V usage is TRBV6-5 and J usage is TRBJ1-2; perhaps TRBD1 as D (6 bases). The CDR3 sequence is 16 residues long. Deletions cut 2 bases from V and 7 bases from J, with 20 bases between. Germline CDR1 and CDR2: MNHEY and SVGAGI. CDR3 loop: CASSYGRDRLISGYTF. CDR3 DNA: TGTGCCAGCAGTTACGGAAGAGACAGGTTGATCTCTGGCTACACCTTC.

The chain joins TRBV5-4 to TRBJ2-7, with 12 bases aligning to TRBD2. Per the germline V gene, CDR1 is SGHNT and CDR2 is YYREEE (reference sequence). J was trimmed by 7 bases and V by 0 bases; bases with no gene match: 5. The CDR3 length is 15 residues. The CDR3 protein is CASSLGLAGVGEQYF. The DNA of the CDR3 is TGTGCCAGCAGCTTGGGACTAGCGGGAGTTGGGGAGCAGTACTTC. Full variable domain (remainder filled in from reference TRBV5-4 and TRBJ2-7): ETGVTQSPTHLIKTRGQQVTLRCSSQSGHNTVSWYQQALGQGPQFIFQYYREEENGRGNFPPRFSGLQFPNYSSELNVNALELDDSALYLCASSLGLAGVGEQYFGPGTRLTVT.

V and J are TRBV7-6 and TRBJ2-1; 8 bases map to TRBD1. Germline V lookup: CDR1 SGHVS, CDR2 FNYEAQ. The CDR3 is made up of 16 amino acids. V was pared by 3 bases and J by 2 bases, with 6 bases of the junction left unmatched. In nucleotides, the CDR3 is TGTGCCAGCAGCTTTTCCGGGACAGGCGCCTACAATGAGCAGTTCTTC. Translated, it gives CASSFSGTGAYNEQFF.